A single sample is the source of the 10 T cell receptor beta chains below, sequenced in a study of technical replicates of blood from several donors. Method: immunoSEQ multiplex PCR; TCRdb's copy keeps in-frame clones and lacks some. The sample includes 65,000 to 85,000 clones, about 92% of them seen just once. Source material: T cells isolated from PBMCs. The source is a human donor in good health.

The chain is built from TRBV27 and TRBJ1-1, with 9 bases fitting TRBD1. The J segment lost 0 bases and the V segment lost 5 bases, leaving 7 bases of the junction unmatched. The germline V gene encodes CDR1 MNHEY and CDR2 SMNVEV (reference sequence). The CDR3 is 16 amino acids. The CDR3 DNA is TGTGCCAGCAGTCTGGGACAGGGCCTCATGAACACTGAAGCTTTCTTT. This translates into CASSLGQGLMNTEAFF.

CDR3 region: CATVAGVYTGELFF. The DNA of the CDR3 is TGTGCCACTGTAGCGGGAGTATACACCGGGGAGCTGTTTTTT. The V and J genes are TRBV6-5 and TRBJ2-2, with 9 bases fitting TRBD2. V shed 10 bases and J 3 bases; nucleotides not matched to a gene: 6. The length of the CDR3 is 14 residues. Germline CDR1 MNHEY, CDR2 SVGAGI.

CDR3 sequence (DNA): TGTGCCAGCAGTCCCTCTAGTGGGCAGTATTTT. Its translation is CASSPSSGQYF. The chain is built from TRBV28 and TRBJ2-3; D gene ambiguous. Trimming pared 5 bases from V and 11 bases from J, leaving 11 bases between. Germline lookup yields CDR1 MDHEN and CDR2 SYDVKM. The length of the CDR3 is 11 residues.

This clone was counted a single time. The chain recombines TRBV6-5 with TRBJ2-5; D not resolved. The CDR3 covers 11 residues. Trimming pared 6 bases from V and 2 bases from J, leaving 4 bases between. The V gene's germline CDR1 is MNHEY and CDR2 SVGAGI. The CDR3 reads CASSRQETQYF. The CDR3 DNA sequence: TGTGCCAGCAGCAGACAAGAGACCCAGTACTTC.

The V gene is TRBV7-9, the J gene TRBJ2-1; D not certain. Germline-derived CDR1 and CDR2 are SEHNR and FQNEAQ (reference sequence). V lost 7 bases, J lost 6 bases, and 7 bases lay in between. The CDR3 consists of 11 residues. The CDR3 DNA reads TGTGCCAGCACCATCGGCAATGAGCAGTTCTTC. Translation: CASTIGNEQFF.

The chain uses TRBV7-6 and TRBJ2-3, with TRBD2 identical over 7 bases. The length of the CDR3 is 16 residues. With V trimmed by 0 bases and J by 1 base, 4 bases remained unmatched. Germline-derived CDR1 and CDR2 are SGHVS and FNYEAQ. The CDR3 is CASSLAGGHGTDTQYF. CDR3 nucleotide sequence: TGTGCCAGCAGCTTAGCGGGAGGGCACGGCACAGATACGCAGTATTTT.

This clone is a singleton in its sample. The V gene is TRBV7-9, the J gene TRBJ1-5; no clear D gene. Germline loops: CDR1 SEHNR, CDR2 FQNEAQ (reference sequence). The CDR3 has 16 residues. The V gene lost 0 bases and the J gene lost 0 bases, with 9 bases spanning the gap. Here the CDR3 DNA reads TGTGCCAGCAGCTTAGCGCTCGGGGATAGCAATCAGCCCCAGCATTTT. Encoded protein: CASSLALGDSNQPQHF.

The chain links TRBV4-1 to TRBJ2-2; perhaps TRBD1 as D (8 bases). V gave up 4 bases and J gave up 7 bases, with 22 bases separating them. Per germline, CDR1 MGHRA and CDR2 YSYEKL. The CDR3 is made up of 17 amino acids. The CDR3 region has the DNA TGCGCCAGCAGCCCTCACGGGGGGCAGGGGGCTGTCGGGGAGCTGTTTTTT. Amino acid sequence: CASSPHGGQGAVGELFF.

The chain carries TRBV30 and TRBJ1-3; D gene ambiguous. V lost 0 bases, J lost 3 bases, and 15 bases lay in between. This CDR3 comprises 16 residues. Germline lookup yields CDR1 GTSNPN and CDR2 SVGIG (reference sequence). The CDR3 is CAWSVRLGIGGNTIYF. CDR3 coding DNA: TGTGCCTGGAGTGTAAGACTCGGGATCGGTGGAAACACCATATATTTT.

The chain carries TRBV28 and TRBJ1-5; D not resolved. Germline V gene data show CDR1 as MDHEN and CDR2 as SYDVKM. The CDR3 is 14 residues long. V was clipped by 2 bases and J by 4 bases, with 9 bases between them. CDR3 protein: CASSLRVGNQPQHF. The CDR3 nucleotides are TGTGCCAGCAGTTTACGGGTGGGTAATCAGCCCCAGCATTTT.